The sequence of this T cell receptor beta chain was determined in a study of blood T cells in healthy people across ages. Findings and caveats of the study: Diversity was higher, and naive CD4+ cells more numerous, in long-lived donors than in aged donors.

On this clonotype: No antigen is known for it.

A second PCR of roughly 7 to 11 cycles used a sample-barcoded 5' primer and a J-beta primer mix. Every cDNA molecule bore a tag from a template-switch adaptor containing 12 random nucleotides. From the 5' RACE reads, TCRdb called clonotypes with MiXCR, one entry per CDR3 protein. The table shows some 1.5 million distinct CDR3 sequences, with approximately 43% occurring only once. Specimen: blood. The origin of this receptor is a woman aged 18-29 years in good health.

The CDR3 loop is CASSYLRGSYNEQYF. CDR3 bases: TGTGCCAGCAGCTATCTCAGGGGCTCCTACAATGAGCAGTACTTC. V gene TRBV7-2 combines with J gene TRBJ2-1, with TRBD1 as a possible D gene (6 bases). The DNA end lines up better with TRBJ2-7; the J call may be wrong. The germline V gene has CDR1 SGHTA and CDR2 FQGNSA. The CDR3 has 15 residues.